This TCR beta chain was retrieved from a study of T cell repertoires in aging, cancer and after chemotherapy. Amplification of TCR beta used genomic DNA extracted from peripheral blood. This clonotype was seen a few times. Antigen unknown. TRB rearrangements spanning V, D and J were amplified using mixed TRB-A/B primers. Each CDR3 protein is one row after TCRdb ran MiXCR on the multiplex PCR reads. Of about 12,000 distinct CDR3 sequences in the sample, under 30% are singletons; the top ten hold 2.6%. Findings of the study overall: Untreated cancer patients had significantly lower blood TCR diversity than age-matched healthy donors. Rebound thymic output was suggested by rising median generation probability during chemotherapy in each cancer cohort.

Trimming took 2 bases from V and 1 from J, leaving 5 bases between them. This CDR3 region has 13 residues. The germline CDR1 and CDR2 sequences are SGHTA and FQGTGA. The sequence was collected from a human donor in good health. The gene calls are TRBV7-3 and TRBJ1-1; D is undetermined. The sequenced sample consisted of blood. The CDR3 is CASSLQSNTEAFF. CDR3 DNA sequence: TGTGCCAGCAGCTTACAATCGAACACTGAAGCTTTCTTT.